A selection of T cell receptor beta chains follows, all from one sample in a study of somatic mutations in cytotoxic T cells in rheumatoid arthritis. TCRdb's table, derived via immunoSEQ multiplex PCR, lists solely in-frame clones and lacks some. The table shows around 13,000 clones, with 65% to 85% occurring only once. The sample was CD8+ T cells sorted from blood. These receptors were collected from an adult with rheumatoid arthritis. The CDR3 runs from the conserved cysteine through the conserved F or W. The order of the fields is J gene, V gene, clone size, D gene, CDR3 protein, CDR3 DNA. A D gene is named only where the DNA matches it firmly. The listing skips clone size in some rows; elsewhere it reads once, few, many or a size class.

>TRBJ1-5|TRBV6-1|.|TRBD1
CASSDWDSRFSNQPQHF
TGTGCCAGCAGTGATTGGGACAGCCGATTTAGCAATCAGCCCCAGCATTTT
>TRBJ2-7|TRBV9|medium-sized|.
CASGPPGLSYEQYF
TGTGCCAGCGGCCCCCCGGGACTCTCCTACGAGCAGTACTTC
>TRBJ1-1|TRBV5-1|.|.
CASRPSDGGLKGTEAFF
TGCGCCAGCAGACCCTCTGACGGGGGGCTGAAGGGCACTGAAGCTTTCTTT
>TRBJ2-7|TRBV30|few|.
CAWSGRESYEQYF
TGTGCCTGGAGTGGTAGGGAGAGCTACGAGCAGTACTTC
>TRBJ2-1|TRBV2|.|TRBD2
CASSALVAGGKTYNEQFF
TGTGCCAGCAGTGCCCTGGTAGCGGGAGGGAAAACCTACAATGAGCAGTTCTTC
>TRBJ2-2|TRBV19|.|.
CASSEYRGNTGELFF
TGTGCCAGTAGTGAATACCGGGGGAACACCGGGGAGCTGTTTTTT
>TRBJ1-3|TRBV29-1|.|.
CSVEQGFGNTIYF
TGCAGCGTTGAACAAGGGTTTGGAAACACCATATATTTT
>TRBJ2-2|TRBV28|.|TRBD2
CASSTLAGGVAGELFF
TGTGCCAGCAGTACCCTAGCGGGAGGTGTCGCCGGGGAGCTGTTTTTT
>TRBJ2-7|TRBV9|.|.
CASSGTGNPNEQYF
TGTGCCAGCAGCGGCACCGGGAACCCGAACGAGCAGTACTTC
>TRBJ2-7|TRBV5-5|.|TRBD1
CASSFRQGKYEQYF
TGTGCCAGCAGCTTTAGACAGGGAAAGTACGAGCAGTACTTC
>TRBJ2-7|TRBV28|once|.
CASSARQESSYEQYF
TGTGCCAGCAGTGCCCGACAGGAGAGTTCGTACGAGCAGTACTTC
>TRBJ2-2|TRBV7-6|.|.
CASSITSKSGELFF
TGTGCCAGCAGCATAACTAGTAAATCCGGGGAGCTGTTTTTT
>TRBJ2-2|TRBV7-9|.|TRBD1
CASSLTPGQGANTGELFF
TGTGCCAGCAGCTTAACCCCTGGGCAGGGGGCGAACACCGGGGAGCTGTTTTTT
>TRBJ1-1|TRBV28|.|.
CASSLTDMNTEAFF
TGTGCCAGCAGCCTTACCGACATGAACACTGAAGCTTTCTTT
>TRBJ1-1|TRBV4-2|few|.
CASSQGEGDGTEAFF
TGTGCCAGCAGCCAAGGTGAGGGGGATGGTACTGAAGCTTTCTTT
>TRBJ1-1|TRBV7-6|once|TRBD1
CASSRQRTGKNTEAFF
TGTGCCAGCAGCCGACAGAGGACAGGGAAAAACACTGAAGCTTTCTTT
>TRBJ1-2|TRBV9|.|TRBD1
CASSGPGQGAFGYTF
TGTGCCAGCAGCGGACCGGGACAGGGGGCTTTTGGCTACACCTTC
>TRBJ2-5|TRBV7-9|.|.
CASSLAVYLGETQYF
TGTGCCAGCAGCTTAGCGGTTTACCTCGGGGAGACCCAGTACTTC
>TRBJ2-1|TRBV19|.|.
CASSNRGWNEQFF
TGTGCCAGTAGTAATAGGGGGTGGAATGAGCAGTTCTTC
>TRBJ1-2|TRBV7-9|.|.
CASAPGYTF
TGTGCCAGCGCGCCGGGCTACACCTTC
>TRBJ1-1|TRBV10-1|.|TRBD1
CASSATGVGTEAFF
TGCGCCAGCAGCGCCACAGGGGTTGGGACTGAAGCTTTCTTT
>TRBJ1-2|TRBV7-8|few|.
CASSLGPLGHNYGYTF
TGTGCCAGCAGCTTAGGGCCCCTAGGGCATAACTATGGCTACACCTTC
>TRBJ2-1|TRBV7-2|.|.
CASSFRSGSSYNEQFF
TGTGCCAGCAGCTTTCGGAGCGGAAGCTCCTACAATGAGCAGTTCTTC
>TRBJ1-5|TRBV9|.|.
CASIFSGLNQPQHF
TGTGCCAGCATCTTTTCTGGGCTTAATCAGCCCCAGCATTTT
>TRBJ2-5|TRBV7-9|.|TRBD1
CASSPLPGQGLQETQYF
TGTGCCAGCAGCCCCCTGCCGGGACAGGGTCTCCAAGAGACCCAGTACTTC
>TRBJ2-1|TRBV9|few|TRBD2
CASSDSGRANEQFF
TGTGCCAGCAGCGATAGCGGGAGGGCCAATGAGCAGTTCTTC